This T cell receptor (beta chain) was identified in a study of blood T cell repertoires in COVID-19. Study overall: Italy, Spain and the United States were the sources of the convalescent and acute COVID-19 samples. Nucleic acid was either cDNA or gDNA, and it came from T cells, B-cell-depleted T cells, or PBMCs.

V was cut by 4 bases and J by 6 bases, with 8 bases left in between. This CDR3 is 11 amino acids long. CDR1 is SQVTM, CDR2 ANQGSEA, per germline. In the original analysis: Amplifying reference gene primers gave estimates of nucleated cell counts. Repertoires were generated with immunoSEQ multiplex PCR, while TCRdb's copy carries only in-frame clones and drops some. The DNA was the basis for D and trimming; V, J and clone size are from that table. The sample holds about 62,000 clones; over 60% are singletons and the top ten take 6% to 7%. The sequencing input was peripheral blood. The origin of this receptor is a woman aged 45 to 65 with active or convalescent COVID-19. The chain recombines TRBV29-1 with TRBJ2-3, with TRBD2 as a possible D gene (5 bases). The CDR3 loop reads CSVAPGDTQYF. The CDR3 DNA is TGCAGCGTTGCCCCGGGGGATACGCAGTATTTT.